Each of the 22 T cell receptor beta chains below was sequenced from the same sample in a study of shared clonotypes between healthy human individuals. This table comes from immunoSEQ multiplex PCR, and its TCRdb copy is limited to in-frame clones, with some not included. The sample has about 2 million clones; about 95% are singletons. Naive CD8 cells were CD45RO-negative, positively selected for CCR7, excluding terminally differentiated effector memory CD45RA+ cells. The specimen sequenced was naive CD8+ T cells sorted from blood. All receptors derive from a man between 18 and 35 years old in good health.

The chain recombines TRBV10-3 with TRBJ2-5, with D uncertain. CDR1 is ENHRY, CDR2 SYGVKD, per germline. Trimming pared 5 bases from V and 7 bases from J, leaving 17 bases between. This CDR3 region has 14 residues. CDR3: CAISLAAQARTQYF. The CDR3 DNA sequence: TGTGCCATCAGTCTGGCGGCCCAGGCGAGGACCCAGTACTTC.

V gene TRBV29-1 combines with J gene TRBJ2-7, with 8 bases aligning to TRBD1. The V gene's germline CDR1 is SQVTM and CDR2 ANQGSEA. CDR3 length equals 14 residues. The J segment lost 5 bases and the V segment lost 3 bases, leaving 9 bases of the junction unmatched. CDR3 in amino acids: CSVEVRGPPDEQYF. For the CDR3, the DNA is TGCAGCGTTGAGGTCAGGGGGCCCCCGGACGAGCAGTACTTC.

A note on this clone: Additional DNA sequences in this sample encode the identical CDR3. This chain joins TRBV9 and TRBJ2-7; D uncertain. This CDR3 has 13 residues. CDR1 SGDLS and CDR2 YYNGEE come from the germline V gene. The V and J ends lost 0 bases and 3 bases respectively, with 7 bases between them. The CDR3 DNA is TGTGCCAGCAGCGTAGAGGCAGGCTACGAGCAGTACTTC. Translation gives CASSVEAGYEQYF.

About this clone itself: Other DNA sequences from this sample encode an identical CDR3 as well. The V call is TRBV5-6, the J call TRBJ2-7; D call uncertain. Germline loops: CDR1 SGHDT, CDR2 YYEEEE. V lost 0 bases, J lost 6 bases, and 4 bases lay in between. The CDR3 totals 11 residues. DNA of the CDR3: TGTGCCAGCAGCTTGGGGATCGAGCAGTACTTC. It translates to CASSLGIEQYF.

The V gene is TRBV6-1, the J gene TRBJ2-5; D not resolved. The CDR3 is made up of 14 amino acids. With 2 bases removed from V and 5 bases from J, the gap between germline ends came to 12 bases. Germline assignment: CDR1 MNHNS and CDR2 SASEGT. In DNA, the CDR3 is TGTGCCAGCAGTGAAACGAGGTCGATTGAGACCCAGTACTTC. This encodes CASSETRSIETQYF.

The chain carries TRBV19 and TRBJ2-1; 7 bases match TRBD1. The CDR3 has 15 residues. Trimming cost V 3 bases and J 3 bases; bases outside gene matches: 5. Germline V CDR1 and CDR2: LNHDA, SQIVND (reference sequence). The CDR3 spells CASSIWGQNYNEQFF. CDR3 DNA: TGTGCCAGTAGTATTTGGGGACAGAACTACAATGAGCAGTTCTTC.

The chain is built from TRBV7-9 and TRBJ2-5, with 8 positions matching TRBD2. CDR3 length: 16 residues. J was trimmed by 5 bases and V by 3 bases; bases with no gene match: 11. Germline V gene sequence: CDR1 SEHNR, CDR2 FQNEAQ (reference sequence). The CDR3 sequence: CASSLSQREFEETQYF. The CDR3 bases are TGTGCCAGCAGCTTGTCCCAGCGGGAGTTTGAGGAGACCCAGTACTTC.

Comment on this clone: In the same sample, other DNA sequences code for this CDR3. The chain uses TRBV5-4 and TRBJ1-1; D possibly corresponds to TRBD1 (5 bases). CDR1 is SGHNT and CDR2 is YYREEE in the germline V gene (reference sequence). With 4 bases removed from V and 8 bases from J, the gap between germline ends came to 9 bases. This CDR3 comprises 11 residues. In nucleotides, the CDR3 is TGTGCCAGCAGCCTCGGACAAGAAGCTTTCTTT. Translating gives CASSLGQEAFF.

For this clone: The identical CDR3 is also encoded by other nucleotide sequences in the sample. J is TRBJ2-1 and V is TRBV5-6; perhaps TRBD1 as D (6 bases). The V and J ends lost 0 bases and 2 bases respectively, with 6 bases between them. The CDR3 contains 14 residues. The germline V gene encodes CDR1 SGHDT and CDR2 YYEEEE. The CDR3 here is CASSLGTAYNEQFF. DNA for the CDR3: TGTGCCAGCAGCTTGGGGACAGCCTACAATGAGCAGTTCTTC.

V usage is TRBV6-1 and J usage is TRBJ2-7; 7 positions match TRBD2. Germline CDR1 MNHNS, CDR2 SASEGT. Trimming at V came to 3 bases and at J to 0 bases, leaving 8 bases not matched to a gene. CDR3 size: 16 residues. CDR3 sequence (DNA): TGTGCCAGCAGTGATGTTGGGAGGGCAGGCTCCTACGAGCAGTACTTC. Its translation: CASSDVGRAGSYEQYF.

The J gene is TRBJ1-4, the V gene TRBV4-3; maybe TRBD1 (6 bases). The germline V and J ends were trimmed by 3 bases and 4 bases, with 15 bases remaining between them. The germline V gene has CDR1 LGHNA and CDR2 YSLEER. CDR3 length: 16 amino acids. The CDR3 sequence is CASSQTRGGINEKLFF. CDR3 sequence (DNA): TGCGCCAGCAGCCAGACCCGGGGGGGCATTAATGAAAAACTGTTTTTT.

The gene calls are TRBV4-1 and TRBJ2-7, with a tentative D call TRBD2 (6 bases). The CDR3 loop spans 16 amino acids. Trimming stripped 1 base from V and 3 bases from J, with 16 bases between. Germline CDR1 is MGHRA and CDR2 is YSYEKL. The CDR3 region is CASSQGGTGSVYEQYF. In DNA form, the CDR3 reads TGCGCCAGCAGCCAAGGAGGCACCGGGAGCGTCTACGAGCAGTACTTC.

The rearrangement joins TRBV9 to TRBJ2-7, with TRBD2 matching 7 bases. The germline V gene has CDR1 SGDLS and CDR2 YYNGEE. The junction had 6 bases not matched to a gene; V was cut back by 0 bases and J by 0 bases. This CDR3 comprises 16 residues. CDR3 sequence (DNA): TGTGCCAGCAGCGTAGCTCGGGAGGCAGCCTCCTACGAGCAGTACTTC. Protein: CASSVAREAASYEQYF.

The chain employs TRBV5-1 and TRBJ2-1; a weak D match, TRBD2 (5 bases). V lost 3 bases, J lost 4 bases, and 20 bases lay in between. The CDR3 contains 17 residues. CDR1 SGHRS and CDR2 YFSETQ come from the germline V gene. CDR3 region: CASSYSGHLNGYNEQFF. CDR3 sequence (DNA): TGCGCCAGCAGCTACAGCGGTCACCTCAACGGGTACAATGAGCAGTTCTTC.

The chain recombines TRBV27 with TRBJ2-3; TRBD2 aligns across 14 bases. Trimming removed 5 bases from V and 5 bases from J; junction bases left unmatched: 9. This CDR3 contains 17 residues. Germline CDR1 and CDR2: MNHEY and SMNVEV (reference sequence). The CDR3 sequence: CASSRTSGGPSGDTQYF. The CDR3 coding sequence is TGTGCCAGCAGTAGGACTAGCGGGGGGCCTTCCGGAGATACGCAGTATTTT.

The rearrangement links TRBV9 to TRBJ2-5; D is uncertain. CDR1 is SGDLS and CDR2 is YYNGEE in the germline V gene. The V and J ends lost 4 bases and 0 bases respectively, with 7 bases between them. The CDR3 spans 13 residues. The CDR3 region is CASSPSNQETQYF. The CDR3 coding sequence is TGTGCCAGCAGCCCCTCAAACCAAGAGACCCAGTACTTC. The full variable domain, its missing parts supplied by reference TRBV9 and TRBJ2-5, is DSGVTQTPKHLITATGQRVTLRCSPRSGDLSVYWYQQSLDQGLQFLIQYYNGEERAKGNILERFSAQQFPDLHSELNLSSLELGDSALYFCASSPSNQETQYFGPGTRLLVL.

The chain combines TRBV6-5 with TRBJ2-7; TRBD1 matches 7 bases. The CDR3 length is 13 residues. CDR1 and CDR2 from the germline V gene are MNHEY and SVGAGI. Trimming removed 5 bases from V and 3 bases from J; junction bases left unmatched: 4. The CDR3 here is CASSLGQDYEQYF. Written as DNA, the CDR3 is TGTGCCAGCAGTCTCGGACAGGACTACGAGCAGTACTTC.

V gene TRBV9 combines with J gene TRBJ1-1; no clear D gene. The CDR3 is made up of 12 amino acids. V lost 4 bases and J lost 9, with 13 bases in between. Per germline, CDR1 SGDLS and CDR2 YYNGEE. The CDR3 DNA is TGTGCCAGCAGCTTGGGTGGGTCGAAAGCTTTCTTT. Protein sequence: CASSLGGSKAFF.

The chain links TRBV2 to TRBJ2-7, with 7 bases identical to TRBD1. The CDR3 is 12 amino acids. V lost 9 bases, J lost 6 bases, and 8 bases stayed unmatched. From germline, CDR1 is SNHLY and CDR2 FYNNEI. As DNA, the CDR3 is TGTGCCAGGTCGGCCGGGGACAGCGAGCAGTACTTC. Amino acids: CARSAGDSEQYF. Full variable domain (outside the CDR3, taken from reference TRBV2 and TRBJ2-7): EPEVTQTPSHQVTQMGQEVILRCVPISNHLYFYWYRQILGQKVEFLVSFYNNEISEKSEIFDDQFSVERPDGSNFTLKIRSTKLEDSAMYFCARSAGDSEQYFGPGTRLTVT.

The V call is TRBV25-1, the J call TRBJ1-2; 8 nucleotides line up with TRBD1. The germline V gene encodes CDR1 MGHDK and CDR2 SYGVNS. V gave up 1 base and J gave up 8 bases; unmatched junction bases: 6. The CDR3 length is 14 residues. This chain's CDR3 is CASSELGQVEGYTF. DNA for the CDR3: TGTGCCAGCAGTGAATTGGGACAGGTAGAGGGCTACACCTTC.

The rearrangement links TRBV10-2 to TRBJ1-6; 8 bases are shared with TRBD1. V trimming: 6 bases; J trimming: 5 bases; junction bases outside the gene matches: 6. Per germline, CDR1 WSHSY and CDR2 SAAADI. The CDR3 extends over 15 amino acids. CDR3 in amino acids: CASSFQGADNSPLHF. Here the CDR3 DNA reads TGCGCCAGCAGCTTCCAGGGGGCCGATAATTCACCCCTCCACTTT.

In its sample, this clone was seen once. The V call is TRBV4-3, the J call TRBJ2-2; TRBD1 might be the D (6 bases). The CDR3 spans 15 residues. Trimming pared 4 bases from V and 5 bases from J, leaving 14 bases between. In germline, CDR1 is LGHNA, CDR2 YSLEER. CDR3 loop: CASSLGTQGTGELFF. The DNA for the CDR3 is TGCGCCAGCAGCCTTGGGACCCAGGGGACCGGGGAGCTGTTTTTT.